The T cell receptor beta chain under discussion was sequenced for a study of blood T cell repertoires in COVID-19. Germline values: CDR1 LGHNA, CDR2 YNFKEQ. This CDR3 contains 17 residues. J was trimmed by 4 bases and V by 0 bases; bases with no gene match: 6. TCRdb's copy holds only in-frame clones and misses some; the assay was immunoSEQ multiplex PCR. The sample shows hundreds of thousands of clones, 70% to 90% of them seen only once. The chain has TRBV4-2 and TRBJ2-1; 10 positions match TRBD2. The TCR was taken from a woman in her forties with acute COVID-19. Sequencing was done on a sample of PBMCs or T cells enriched from blood (not recorded which). The CDR3 DNA follows: TGTGCCAGCAGCCAAGATCCGGGACTAGCGAATTACAATGAGCAGTTCTTC. Its protein product is CASSQDPGLANYNEQFF.